Presented here are 15 T cell receptor beta chains from one specimen sequenced in a study of OX40 agonist ivuxolimab in advanced cancers. Here immunoSEQ multiplex PCR was the method, and the copy in TCRdb shows in-frame clones only, minus some. The sample includes approximately 35,000 clones, around four fifths of them seen just once. The sample was CD4+ or CD8+ T cells sorted from blood, taken in a trial of the OX40 agonist ivuxolimab. The receptor source for this set is an adult with an advanced solid tumor such as melanoma, head and neck, liver or kidney cancer.

This chain links TRBV7-9 with TRBJ2-5, with TRBD1 as a possible D gene (5 bases). The better agreement between TRBJ2-7 and the DNA end casts doubt on the J call. The germline V gene encodes CDR1 SEHNR and CDR2 FQNEAQ (reference sequence). The CDR3 is made up of 15 amino acids. CDR3 nucleotide sequence: TGTGCCAGCAGCTCCACCGACAGTAACTCCTACGAGCAGTACTTC. The encoded protein is CASSSTDSNSYEQYF.

The rearrangement uses TRBV9 and TRBJ2-1, with 7 bases aligning to TRBD2. CDR3 length: 15 residues. The junction had 7 bases not matched to a gene; V was cut back by 3 bases and J by 4 bases. Germline loops: CDR1 SGDLS, CDR2 YYNGEE. CDR3 in DNA: TGTGCCAGCAGCGCCCAGAGCGGGGCTTACAATGAGCAGTTCTTC. Amino acids: CASSAQSGAYNEQFF.

This rearrangement joins TRBV19 to TRBJ1-5; 7 bases agree with TRBD1. Trimming cost V 3 bases and J 2 bases; bases outside gene matches: 4. Germline V CDR1 and CDR2: LNHDA, SQIVND (reference sequence). The CDR3 extends over 15 amino acids. The CDR3 sequence is CASSMGQYGNQPQHF. Written as DNA, the CDR3 is TGTGCCAGTAGTATGGGACAGTATGGCAATCAGCCCCAGCATTTT.

This chain links TRBV7-9 with TRBJ1-3, with D uncertain. The CDR3 totals 16 residues. V was shortened by 1 base and J by 0 bases, with 10 bases between the two germline ends. CDR1 and CDR2 (germline): SEHNR, FQNEAQ (reference sequence). The CDR3 reads CASSLDNTLSGNTIYF. Here the CDR3 DNA reads TGTGCCAGCAGCTTAGATAACACCCTCTCTGGAAACACCATATATTTT.

This clone appeared a single time. The chain combines TRBV6-1 with TRBJ2-1, with 12 bases lining up with TRBD1. The CDR3 consists of 15 residues. Losses at the gene ends were 4 bases for V and 6 bases for J; bases not matched to a gene: 4. CDR1 is MNHNS and CDR2 is SASEGT in the germline V gene. The CDR3 sequence: CASSGGQGAGNEQFF. The CDR3, as DNA: TGTGCCAGCAGTGGGGGACAGGGGGCCGGCAATGAGCAGTTCTTC.

The gene calls are TRBV30 and TRBJ1-4, with D perhaps TRBD1 (5 bases). Germline V gives CDR1 GTSNPN, CDR2 SVGIG (reference sequence). This CDR3 has 13 residues. Trimming stripped 0 bases from V and 8 bases from J, with 10 bases between. The CDR3 sequence is CAWSVPGREKLFF. The CDR3 nucleotides read TGTGCCTGGAGTGTCCCAGGGAGGGAAAAACTGTTTTTT.

J is TRBJ2-3 and V is TRBV4-1; D not certain. Deletions cut 4 bases from V and 1 base from J, with 6 bases between. This CDR3 is 13 amino acids long. Germline V CDR1 and CDR2: MGHRA, YSYEKL. The CDR3 region has the DNA TGCGCCAGCAGCCGTCGAGGCACAGATACGCAGTATTTT. This translates into CASSRRGTDTQYF.

The V and J genes are TRBV27 and TRBJ2-7; D gene uncertain. Trimming removed 6 bases at V and 2 bases at J, with 11 bases between. CDR1 is MNHEY and CDR2 is SMNVEV in the germline V gene (reference sequence). The CDR3 loop spans 13 amino acids. CDR3 amino acids: CASRTANTYEQYF. As DNA, the CDR3 is TGTGCCAGCAGAACAGCAAATACCTACGAGCAGTACTTC.

V is TRBV5-1 and J is TRBJ1-4; D is possibly TRBD1 (5 bases). CDR1 and CDR2 from the germline V gene are SGHRS and YFSETQ. Trimming left V 2 bases short and J 2 bases short, with 16 bases between. This CDR3 region has 17 residues. The CDR3: CASSFFRGVATNEKLFF. The CDR3 nucleotides read TGCGCCAGCAGCTTTTTTAGGGGTGTCGCGACTAATGAAAAACTGTTTTTT. The full variable domain, with the rest looked up from reference TRBV5-1 and TRBJ1-4, is KAGVTQTPRYLIKTRGQQVTLSCSPISGHRSVSWYQQTPGQGLQFLFEYFSETQRNKGNFPGRFSGRQFSNSRSEMNVSTLELGDSALYLCASSFFRGVATNEKLFFGSGTQLSVL.

The chain uses TRBV19 and TRBJ2-6; no clear D. This CDR3 has 16 residues. V was trimmed by 3 bases and J by 0 bases, leaving 9 bases between them. The V gene's germline CDR1 is LNHDA and CDR2 SQIVND (reference sequence). The CDR3 sequence: CASSIGGYSGANVLTF. As DNA, the CDR3 is TGTGCCAGTAGTATCGGTGGGTACTCTGGGGCCAACGTCCTGACTTTC.

The chain joins TRBV2 to TRBJ2-7, with TRBD2 matching 10 bases. V was clipped by 4 bases and J by 2 bases; unmatched bases: 2. The CDR3 length is 14 residues. Germline CDR1 and CDR2: SNHLY and FYNNEI. The CDR3 region is CASSVSGGAYEQYF. In nucleotides, the CDR3 is TGTGCCAGCAGTGTAAGCGGGGGGGCCTACGAGCAGTACTTC.

The chain couples TRBV5-1 to TRBJ1-1; no firm D call. Trimming left V 4 bases short and J 4 bases short, with 14 bases between. Germline lookup yields CDR1 SGHRS and CDR2 YFSETQ. CDR3 length: 14 amino acids. The CDR3 sequence is CASSGTQQSTEAFF. As DNA, the CDR3 is TGCGCCAGCAGCGGAACCCAACAGTCCACTGAAGCTTTCTTT.

The chain has TRBV11-2 and TRBJ1-5, with 8 positions matching TRBD1. V shed 1 base and J 8 bases; nucleotides not matched to a gene: 7. Germline V gives CDR1 SGHAT, CDR2 FQNNGV. The CDR3 runs to 15 residues. CDR3 nucleotides: TGTGCCAGCAGCTTAGCATGGACAGGGATGAAGCCCCAGCATTTT. It is translated as CASSLAWTGMKPQHF.

CDR3 sequence (DNA): TGTGCCAGCTCACCAAAGATTAGGGACAGGGGAAACCAAGAGACCCAGTACTTC. This translates into CASSPKIRDRGNQETQYF. The chain joins TRBV18 to TRBJ2-5; 10 bases are shared with TRBD1. The germline V gene has CDR1 KGHSH and CDR2 LQKENI. The CDR3 totals 18 residues. V shed 2 bases and J 0 bases; nucleotides not matched to a gene: 9.

The rearrangement joins TRBV5-1 to TRBJ2-7, with 11 nucleotides matching TRBD1. Germline-derived CDR1 and CDR2 are SGHRS and YFSETQ. Trimming cost V 4 bases and J 3 bases; bases outside gene matches: 6. CDR3 size: 15 residues. The CDR3 nucleotides read TGCGCCAGCAGCAGCCGGACAGGGGGCATCTACGAGCAGTACTTC. It is translated as CASSSRTGGIYEQYF.